The rows below give T cell receptor beta chains drawn from one sample of a study of beta chain features in type 1 diabetes. Produced via immunoSEQ multiplex PCR; TCRdb's table is partial and in-frame only. Of 400,000 to 600,000 clones detected, 30% appear once; the ten largest clones hold 0.065%. Sequenced: naive CD4+ T cells from blood. The receptors originated from a man younger than 30 in good health. The CDR3 runs from the conserved cysteine through the conserved F or W. Size values are once, few and many counts, or a class for expanded clones, and some rows have none.

clone_size	j_call	v_call	cdr3_aa
.	TRBJ2-7	TRBV4-1	CASSQKEASSSYEQYF
few	TRBJ2-3	TRBV7-9	CASSLLGLGTDTQYF
few	TRBJ2-5	TRBV2	CASSDGGFVTQYF
.	TRBJ2-5	TRBV29-1	CSVSTGAGETQYF
few	TRBJ2-7	TRBV20-1	CSARLRGEQYF
.	TRBJ2-2	TRBV15	CATSRDPWTLNTGELFF
.	TRBJ2-5	TRBV10-3	CAISADRGGRQRQETQYF
.	TRBJ2-3	TRBV29-1	CSVLSGGSTDTQYF
few	TRBJ2-5	TRBV5-1	CASSLDLGRETQYF
few	TRBJ2-7	TRBV2	CADWQGINYEQYF
.	TRBJ1-4	TRBV15	CATSRDRFEKLFF
.	TRBJ2-6	TRBV5-6	CASSLVGSGANVLTF
few	TRBJ2-7	TRBV5-1	CASSTRQGSYEQYF
few	TRBJ2-1	TRBV7-8	CASSLGSSSYNEQFF
few	TRBJ2-7	TRBV21-1	CASSKGRPKEAEQYF
few	TRBJ1-1	TRBV29-1	CSVDGGTGNTEAFF
.	TRBJ2-7	TRBV5-1	CASSLVDGSRYEQYF
few	TRBJ2-7	TRBV20-1	CSASHEHEQYF
few	TRBJ2-3	TRBV9	CASSPIRENTDTQYF
.	TRBJ1-1	TRBV10-3	CAISVGTLTNTEAFF
.	TRBJ2-7	TRBV6-5	CASSYPRGGLRSEQYF
few	TRBJ2-3	TRBV9	CASSVDSPDTQYF
few	TRBJ2-4	TRBV7-2	CASSALLAKNIQYF
.	TRBJ1-2	TRBV7-9	CASSPYLGPLGYTF
.	TRBJ2-4	TRBV15	CATSRGSAGQNLKNIQYF
.	TRBJ1-5	TRBV19	CASIPGQGHQPQHF
few	TRBJ2-7	TRBV2	CASRKIADEQYF
few	TRBJ2-1	TRBV4-3	CASSQEGLAVQFF
.	TRBJ1-2	TRBV4-3	CASSQGGQGNYGYTF
.	TRBJ2-7	TRBV21-1	CASSKDPQRTYEQYF
.	TRBJ2-3	TRBV7-2	CASSSNAVGTQYF
.	TRBJ1-4	TRBV4-3	CASSPDRVTNEKLFF
.	TRBJ2-7	TRBV6-5	CASRGQGFYEQYF
.	TRBJ1-1	TRBV14	CASSQDLESMDTEAFF
.	TRBJ2-1	TRBV11-2	CASSPSGRRTYNEQFF
few	TRBJ1-4	TRBV30	CAWSGSSGEKLFF
.	TRBJ2-3	TRBV13	CASSSPPDPSGTDEITSTDTQYF
few	TRBJ2-7	TRBV9	CASSVASGVQYF
.	TRBJ2-1	TRBV10-3	CAITLAEDGEQFF
.	TRBJ2-5	TRBV2	CASRAGVQETQYF
.	TRBJ2-3	TRBV25-1	CASSESRDRTDTQYF
few	TRBJ1-5	TRBV30	CAWSWDSNQPQHF
.	TRBJ1-2	TRBV10-3	CAIRTGDYGYTF
few	TRBJ2-3	TRBV14	CASSQDLVRDTQYF
few	TRBJ1-2	TRBV6-5	CASSYGPGSSYTF
.	TRBJ2-1	TRBV29-1	CSVRKVSYNEQFF
few	TRBJ2-2	TRBV7-2	CASSLRLNTGELFF
.	TRBJ2-2	TRBV7-2	CASSLYTGELFF
few	TRBJ2-1	TRBV27	CASRGSGSGEQFF
.	TRBJ2-7	TRBV5-6	CASSYLAGGRITYEQYF
.	TRBJ2-1	TRBV7-6	CASSPWAQMARDHEQFF
.	TRBJ2-2	TRBV27	CASSRPPGNTGELFF
few	TRBJ2-1	TRBV29-1	CSVKTGYNEQFF